This is a list of T cell receptor beta chains from one sample in a study of shared clonotypes between healthy human individuals. Data came from immunoSEQ multiplex PCR; TCRdb stores just in-frame clones and leaves some out. The sample lists approximately 2,000,000 clones; about 94% were seen once. The source material was naive CD8+ T cells from PBMCs. These receptors all come from a man aged 18 to 30 in good health. Some clones in this sample may be carry-over from other donors' samples. Each CDR3 is given without its conserved first and last residue.

j_call v_call cdr3_aa
TRBJ1-1 TRBV29-1 SAKVTANTEAF
TRBJ1-2 TRBV2 ASSEASSGYGYT
TRBJ2-5 TRBV28 ASNNRVVCETQY
TRBJ2-7 TRBV27 ASSLSQPYEQY
TRBJ1-1 TRBV19 ASSQRGINTEAF
TRBJ2-1 TRBV4-3 ASSQGLALRYNEQF
TRBJ2-5 TRBV18 ASSRTGTGFEEETQY
TRBJ2-3 TRBV27 ASSLLGTITDTQY
TRBJ2-7 TRBV11-2 ASSPRTGTLWSYEQY
TRBJ2-1 TRBV14 ASSIRTGASEQF
TRBJ2-2 TRBV7-6 ASSLGRAGGRTGELF
TRBJ1-4 TRBV7-9 ASSLGSAVIEKLF
TRBJ2-7 TRBV4-2 ASSQALGWDEQY
TRBJ2-3 TRBV9 ASSGSGVRDTQY
TRBJ2-7 TRBV5-6 ASSSGGYEQY
TRBJ2-1 TRBV27 ASSLRQGQNEQF
TRBJ2-7 TRBV29-1 SVPTRGEQY
TRBJ2-2 TRBV7-2 ASSLSGDGELF
TRBJ2-1 TRBV7-2 ASSLDPRRSSYNEQF
TRBJ1-2 TRBV10-3 AISDGANYGYT
TRBJ1-2 TRBV7-9 ASSLLREENYGYT
TRBJ2-7 TRBV11-2 ASSLGPPGAGGYEQY
TRBJ1-1 TRBV7-9 ASSLMVPEAF
TRBJ2-7 TRBV4-3 ASSQLASGMYEQY
TRBJ2-4 TRBV11-2 ASSFGRTIAKNIQY
TRBJ2-2 TRBV7-2 ASSSSVGGLNTGELF
TRBJ2-3 TRBV11-2 ASSSVAGGPDTQY